The present TCR beta chain was sequenced within a study of blood T cell repertoires in COVID-19. About the research overall: The origin of the acute and convalescent COVID-19 samples was the United States, Italy and Spain. PBMCs, B-cell-depleted T cells, or T cells provided the cDNA or gDNA that made up the material.

The Seattle patients, enrolled during active infection, were followed longitudinally. Under the authors' procedure: From reference gene primer amplification, estimates of nucleated cell counts were derived. The data were produced by immunoSEQ multiplex PCR, yet TCRdb's version contains in-frame clones alone and is incomplete. The DNA gave D and trimming, while V, J and clone size come from that table. The data contain over 150,000 clones, approximately 85% of them singletons. Germline loops: CDR1 SGHTA, CDR2 FQGNSA. Trimming pared 5 bases from V and 8 bases from J, leaving 18 bases between. The CDR3 contains 15 residues.

The sample taken for sequencing was peripheral blood. The genes are TRBV7-2 and TRBJ1-4; D not certain. The source is a man in his sixties with COVID-19, enrolled during active disease. CDR3 residues: CASSTNGIPGEKLFF. The CDR3 nucleotides read TGTGCCAGCAGCACCAACGGGATTCCGGGGGAAAAACTGTTTTTT.